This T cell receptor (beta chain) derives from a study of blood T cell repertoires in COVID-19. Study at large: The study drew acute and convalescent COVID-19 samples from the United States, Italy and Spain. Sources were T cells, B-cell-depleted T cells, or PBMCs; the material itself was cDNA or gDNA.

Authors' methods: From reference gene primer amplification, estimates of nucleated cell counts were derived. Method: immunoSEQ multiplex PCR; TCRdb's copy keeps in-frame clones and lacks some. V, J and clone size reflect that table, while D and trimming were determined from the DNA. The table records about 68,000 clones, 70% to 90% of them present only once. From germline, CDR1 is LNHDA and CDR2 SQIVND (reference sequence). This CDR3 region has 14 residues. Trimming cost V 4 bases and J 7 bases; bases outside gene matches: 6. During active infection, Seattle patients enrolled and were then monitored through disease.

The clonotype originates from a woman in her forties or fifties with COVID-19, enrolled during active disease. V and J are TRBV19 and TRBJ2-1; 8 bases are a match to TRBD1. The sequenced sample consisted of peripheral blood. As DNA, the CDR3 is TGTGCCAGTAGTAGGGACCGACAGGGGAATGAGCAGTTCTTC. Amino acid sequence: CASSRDRQGNEQFF.